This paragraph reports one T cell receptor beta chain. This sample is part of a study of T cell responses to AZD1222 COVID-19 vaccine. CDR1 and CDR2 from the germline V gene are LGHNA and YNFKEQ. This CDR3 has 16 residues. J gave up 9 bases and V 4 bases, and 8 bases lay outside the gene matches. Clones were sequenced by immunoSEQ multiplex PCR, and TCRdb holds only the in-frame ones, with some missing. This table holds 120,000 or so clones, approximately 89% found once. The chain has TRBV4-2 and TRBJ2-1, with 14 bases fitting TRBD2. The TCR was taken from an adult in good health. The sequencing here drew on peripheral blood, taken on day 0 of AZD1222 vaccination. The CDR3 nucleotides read TGTGCCAGCAGCCCCCTGACTAGCGGGGGGGCCGTTGAGCAGTTCTTC. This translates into CASSPLTSGGAVEQFF.